This entry is about one T cell receptor beta chain. What it binds is not known. This sample is part of a study of post-analysis software for immune sequencing data. On the study more broadly: Patients had relapsing-remitting, secondary progressive or progressive-relapsing multiple sclerosis; some lacked subtype.

Study-wide results and limits: Same-batch samples co-clustered strongly by F measure. Compared against controls, patients with multiple sclerosis displayed significantly lower normalized Chao1 diversity. About five TRBV segments were more frequent in patients than controls; TRBV5-6, TRBV5-1 and TRBV20-1 belonged to this group.

Unique molecular identifiers were present in the TCR beta cDNA libraries. Some 500,000 cDNA molecules were recovered from an input of roughly 0.95 to 10 million T cells. In TCRdb, the PCR reads were re-called with MiXCR into one record per CDR3 protein. This table has hundreds of thousands of distinct CDR3 sequences, around 64% appearing once. The ends were cut back, 2 bases at V and 3 bases at J, with 13 bases in the middle. The germline gives CDR1 DFQATT, CDR2 SNEGSKA (reference sequence). The CDR3 totals 15 residues. The sample was blood. This TCR was recovered from a girl aged 2-10 years with multiple sclerosis. J is TRBJ1-4 and V is TRBV20-1; D is perhaps TRBD1 (5 bases). CDR3 in DNA: TGCAGTGCTAGAAAGCCAGGGCGCCCTAATGAAAAACTGTTTTTT. Translated: CSARKPGRPNEKLFF.